This T cell receptor (beta chain) was retrieved from a study of shared clonotypes between healthy human individuals. Naive CD8 cells, CD45RO-negative and positively selected for CCR7, excluded terminally differentiated effector memory CD45RA+ cells. As processed by the authors: Filtering differed, since immunoSEQ gave only junction sequences and no quality scores. Method: immunoSEQ multiplex PCR; TCRdb's copy keeps in-frame clones and lacks some. Clonal size and the V and J genes are those of that table, whereas D and trimming came from the DNA. This sample has about 2.1 million clones; 85% to 95% occur once, and the top ten carry over 1.5%. V gave up 1 base and J gave up 3 bases, with 10 bases separating them. CDR3 length: 14 amino acids. CDR1 is SQVTM, CDR2 ANQGSEA, per germline.

The chain links TRBV29-1 to TRBJ2-1; D possibly corresponds to TRBD1 (5 bases). The material sequenced was naive CD8+ T cells from PBMCs. The TCR comes from a man aged 18 to 30 in good health. Some clones in this sample may be carry-over from other donors' samples. CDR3 sequence reads: CSVEGTRHYNEQFF. The CDR3 DNA sequence: TGCAGCGTTGAAGGGACACGACACTACAATGAGCAGTTCTTC.